The 18 T cell receptor beta chains in this list originate from one sample, sequenced in a study of technical replicates of blood from several donors. Produced via immunoSEQ multiplex PCR; TCRdb's table is partial and in-frame only. The data hold tens of thousands of clones, with around 94% observed a single time. The sample was T cells isolated from PBMCs. These receptors all stem from a human donor in good health.

The chain combines TRBV6-6 with TRBJ2-7; tentatively, D is TRBD1 (6 bases). Germline V gene lookup returns CDR1 MNHNY and CDR2 SVGAGI (reference sequence). This CDR3 spans 14 amino acids. The V and J ends lost 5 bases and 3 bases respectively, with 14 bases between them. The chain's CDR3 is CASSPHQTGYEQYF. The CDR3, as DNA: TGTGCCAGCAGTCCCCACCAGACAGGCTACGAGCAGTACTTC.

The chain joins TRBV9 to TRBJ2-1; no reliable D call. This CDR3 is 15 amino acids long. V lost 0 bases to trimming and J lost 10 bases, with 17 bases between them. Germline CDR1 is SGDLS and CDR2 is YYNGEE. The CDR3 DNA reads as TGTGCCAGCAGCGTAGTAGCCCTGCCTGCGGAGGAGCAGTTCTTC. This codes for CASSVVALPAEEQFF.

The J gene is TRBJ1-4, the V gene TRBV6-1; 11 nucleotides agree with TRBD1. Germline V gene lookup returns CDR1 MNHNS and CDR2 SASEGT. The CDR3 has 17 residues. V dropped 5 bases and J dropped 7; count of bases not matched to a gene: 12. The CDR3 DNA reads as TGTGCCAGCAGTCAAGGGACAGGGGGTGTGGGCGGTGAAAAACTGTTTTTT. Translating it yields CASSQGTGGVGGEKLFF.

The rearrangement joins TRBV4-1 to TRBJ2-7; TRBD2 matches at 7 bases. The V segment lost 1 base and the J segment 3 bases; nucleotides outside the gene matches: 6. This CDR3 is 15 amino acids long. CDR1 and CDR2 from the germline V gene are MGHRA and YSYEKL. The CDR3 reads CASSQGAGTIYEQYF. In nucleotides, the CDR3 is TGCGCCAGCAGCCAAGGAGCGGGAACGATCTACGAGCAGTACTTC.

The rearrangement uses TRBV6-5 and TRBJ1-1; D remains unclear. Trimming left V 11 bases short and J 4 bases short, with 17 bases between. Germline lookup yields CDR1 MNHEY and CDR2 SVGAGI. This CDR3 has 13 amino acids. The CDR3 coding sequence is TGTGCCGCGAGAGGTCAGCAATTCACTGAAGCTTTCTTT. It is translated as CAARGQQFTEAFF.

J is TRBJ2-5 and V is TRBV6-5; TRBD2 matches at 8 bases. Trimming cost V 8 bases and J 2 bases; bases outside gene matches: 10. This CDR3 has 15 residues. In germline, CDR1 is MNHEY, CDR2 SVGAGI. CDR3 in amino acids: CASSLLGGGQETQYF. The CDR3 DNA sequence: TGTGCCAGCTCCCTTCTAGGCGGGGGGCAAGAGACCCAGTACTTC.

The V call is TRBV4-1, the J call TRBJ1-1, with TRBD1 identical over 9 bases. The CDR3 length is 19 residues. Losses at the gene ends were 2 bases for V and 6 bases for J; bases not matched to a gene: 19. CDR1 and CDR2 (germline): MGHRA, YSYEKL. The CDR3 loop reads CASSQIYGTGTIITAEAFF. CDR3 in DNA: TGCGCCAGCAGCCAAATCTACGGGACAGGGACGATCATTACCGCTGAAGCTTTCTTT.

The chain couples TRBV6-1 to TRBJ1-1; D gene unclear. There are 14 residues in the CDR3. Trimming shortened V by 4 bases and J by 0 bases, and 9 bases separated the two germline ends. Germline V gives CDR1 MNHNS, CDR2 SASEGT. The CDR3 coding sequence is TGTGCCAGCAGTGTTGGCGGAATGAACACTGAAGCTTTCTTT. Its protein product is CASSVGGMNTEAFF.

This clone was seen only once. This chain links TRBV5-1 with TRBJ2-3; the D is unclear. V gave up 5 bases and J gave up 1 base, with 14 bases separating them. The CDR3 spans 15 residues. In germline, CDR1 is SGHRS, CDR2 YFSETQ. The CDR3 DNA follows: TGCGCCAGCAGGATTCGGTCTATCGGCACAGATACGCAGTATTTT. Its translation is CASRIRSIGTDTQYF.

CDR3 loop: CASSSEGVYGYTF. In DNA, the CDR3 is TGTGCCAGCAGTTCAGAGGGAGTGTATGGCTACACCTTC. The chain uses TRBV27 and TRBJ1-2; D remains unclear. V lost 4 bases to trimming and J lost 5 bases, with 11 bases between them. This CDR3 is built from 13 residues. Germline lookup yields CDR1 MNHEY and CDR2 SMNVEV (reference sequence).

V is TRBV5-1 and J is TRBJ2-1; TRBD2 aligns across 7 bases. Trimming cost V 0 bases and J 2 bases; bases outside gene matches: 8. The CDR3 contains 17 residues. Germline CDR1 is SGHRS and CDR2 is YFSETQ. CDR3 nucleotides: TGCGCCAGCAGCTTGGCACCTAGCGGCCTCGCCTACAATGAGCAGTTCTTC. Encoded protein: CASSLAPSGLAYNEQFF.

J is TRBJ2-2 and V is TRBV5-6; unclear D gene. The CDR3 loop spans 13 amino acids. Germline V lookup: CDR1 SGHDT, CDR2 YYEEEE. Trimming stripped 5 bases from V and 3 bases from J, with 8 bases between. The CDR3, as DNA: TGTGCCAGCAGGCGGATTTACACCGGGGAGCTGTTTTTT. It encodes CASRRIYTGELFF.

CDR3 region: CASSPRGTSGNTGELFF. The CDR3 nucleotides are TGTGCCAGCAGTCCCCGAGGGACTAGCGGAAACACCGGGGAGCTGTTTTTT. The J gene is TRBJ2-2, the V gene TRBV2; 11 bases match TRBD2. From germline, CDR1 is SNHLY and CDR2 FYNNEI. The CDR3 contains 17 residues. Germline trimming cut 5 bases from V and 2 bases from J; bases unmatched to any gene: 7.

This clone was found once. The chain links TRBV28 to TRBJ1-3; possible D gene TRBD1, 6 bases. This CDR3 is 15 amino acids long. The V and J ends lost 4 bases and 3 bases respectively, with 13 bases between them. Germline CDR1 reads MDHEN; CDR2 reads SYDVKM. The CDR3 spells CASSYPSQGGNTIYF. CDR3 sequence (DNA): TGTGCCAGCAGTTATCCGTCACAGGGTGGAAACACCATATATTTT.

The chain links TRBV6-6 to TRBJ2-2; D ambiguous. The CDR3 is 16 residues long. From germline, CDR1 is MNHNY and CDR2 SVGAGI (reference sequence). Deletions cut 2 bases from V and 1 base from J, with 11 bases between. CDR3 amino acids: CASSYTRPENTGELFF. As DNA, the CDR3 is TGTGCCAGCAGTTACACTCGTCCCGAGAACACCGGGGAGCTGTTTTTT.

V is TRBV9 and J is TRBJ1-1; the D gene is possibly TRBD1 (6 bases). Germline V gene lookup returns CDR1 SGDLS and CDR2 YYNGEE. The CDR3 runs 16 residues. Between the trimmed V and J ends, which lost 0 bases and 4 bases, there was a span of 16 bases. This CDR3 is CASSVGGRGRGTEAFF. Here the CDR3 DNA reads TGTGCCAGCAGCGTAGGGGGGAGGGGCAGGGGCACTGAAGCTTTCTTT.

The chain has TRBV5-4 and TRBJ1-1; 10 bases fit TRBD1. The CDR3 is 13 residues long. Germline lookup yields CDR1 SGHNT and CDR2 YYREEE (reference sequence). V was pared by 4 bases and J by 7 bases, with 4 bases of the junction left unmatched. CDR3 loop: CASSPGQGGEAFF. The CDR3 DNA sequence: TGTGCCAGCAGCCCCGGACAGGGGGGTGAAGCTTTCTTT.

This chain connects TRBV5-1 to TRBJ1-4; D gene unclear. The ends were cut back, 1 base at V and 4 bases at J, with 11 bases in the middle. This CDR3 contains 15 residues. Germline CDR1 and CDR2: SGHRS and YFSETQ. This CDR3 reads CASSLNSGNNEKLFF. In DNA form, the CDR3 reads TGCGCCAGCAGCTTGAACTCGGGGAATAATGAAAAACTGTTTTTT.